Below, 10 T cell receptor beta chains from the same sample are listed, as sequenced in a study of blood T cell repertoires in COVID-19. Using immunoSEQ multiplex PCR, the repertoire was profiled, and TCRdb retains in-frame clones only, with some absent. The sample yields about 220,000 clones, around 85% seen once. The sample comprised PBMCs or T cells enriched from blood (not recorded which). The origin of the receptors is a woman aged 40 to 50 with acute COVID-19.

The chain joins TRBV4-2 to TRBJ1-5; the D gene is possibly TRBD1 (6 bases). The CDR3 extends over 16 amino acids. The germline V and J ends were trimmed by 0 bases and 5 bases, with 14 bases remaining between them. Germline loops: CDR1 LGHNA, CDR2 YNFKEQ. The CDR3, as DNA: TGTGCCAGCAGCCAAGATGGGGCAGGGGATTATCAGCCCCAGCATTTT. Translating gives CASSQDGAGDYQPQHF.

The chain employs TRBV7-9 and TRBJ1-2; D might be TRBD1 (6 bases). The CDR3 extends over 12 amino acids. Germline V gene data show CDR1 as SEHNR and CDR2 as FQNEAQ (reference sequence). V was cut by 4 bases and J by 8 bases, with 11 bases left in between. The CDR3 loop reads CASSSGQSGYTF. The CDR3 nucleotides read TGTGCCAGCAGCTCCGGACAGAGCGGCTACACCTTC.

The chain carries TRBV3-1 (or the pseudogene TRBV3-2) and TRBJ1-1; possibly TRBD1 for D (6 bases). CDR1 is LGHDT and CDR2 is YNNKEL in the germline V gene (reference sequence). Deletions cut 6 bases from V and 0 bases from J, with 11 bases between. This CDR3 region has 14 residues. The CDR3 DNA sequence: TGTGCCAGCAGGCCCGGACAGATGAACACTGAAGCTTTCTTT. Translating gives CASRPGQMNTEAFF.

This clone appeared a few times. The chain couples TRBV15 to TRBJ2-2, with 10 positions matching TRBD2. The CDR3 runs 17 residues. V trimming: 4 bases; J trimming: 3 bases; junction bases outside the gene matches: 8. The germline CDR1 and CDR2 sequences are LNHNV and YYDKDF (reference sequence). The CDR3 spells CATSKKRGGLYTGELFF. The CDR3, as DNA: TGTGCCACCAGCAAGAAGCGGGGGGGCCTTTACACCGGGGAGCTGTTTTTT.

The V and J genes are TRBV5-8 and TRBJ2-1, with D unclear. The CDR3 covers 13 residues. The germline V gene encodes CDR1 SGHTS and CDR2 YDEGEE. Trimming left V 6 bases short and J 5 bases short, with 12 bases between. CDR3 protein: CASITEKNNEQFF. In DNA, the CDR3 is TGTGCCAGCATCACAGAGAAAAACAATGAGCAGTTCTTC.

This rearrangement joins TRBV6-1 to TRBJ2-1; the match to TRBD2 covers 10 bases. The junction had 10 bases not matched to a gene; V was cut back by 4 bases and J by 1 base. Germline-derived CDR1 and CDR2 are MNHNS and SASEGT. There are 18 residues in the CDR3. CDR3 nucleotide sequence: TGTGCCAGCAGTGGGATTTTCAAGCGGGGGGGTTCCTACAATGAGCAGTTCTTC. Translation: CASSGIFKRGGSYNEQFF.

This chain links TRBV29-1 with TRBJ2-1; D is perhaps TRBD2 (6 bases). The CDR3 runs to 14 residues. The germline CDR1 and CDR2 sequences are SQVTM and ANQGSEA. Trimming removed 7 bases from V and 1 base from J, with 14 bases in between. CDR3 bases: TGCAGCGCCTTCTGGGCGGGATCCTACAATGAGCAGTTCTTC. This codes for CSAFWAGSYNEQFF.

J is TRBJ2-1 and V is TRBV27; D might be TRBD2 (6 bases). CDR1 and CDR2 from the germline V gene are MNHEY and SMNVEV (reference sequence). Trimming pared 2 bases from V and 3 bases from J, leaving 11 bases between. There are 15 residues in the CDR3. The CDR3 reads CASSLAGLIYNEQFF. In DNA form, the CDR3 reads TGTGCCAGCAGTTTAGCCGGACTAATCTACAATGAGCAGTTCTTC.

The CDR3: CASSSFPTGVDGYTF. As DNA, the CDR3 is TGTGCCAGCAGTTCCTTCCCGACAGGGGTGGACGGCTACACCTTC. The chain couples TRBV6-5 to TRBJ1-2, with 8 bases matching TRBD1. CDR3 length: 15 residues. V was clipped by 4 bases and J by 8 bases; unmatched bases: 12. CDR1 and CDR2 (germline): MNHEY, SVGAGI.

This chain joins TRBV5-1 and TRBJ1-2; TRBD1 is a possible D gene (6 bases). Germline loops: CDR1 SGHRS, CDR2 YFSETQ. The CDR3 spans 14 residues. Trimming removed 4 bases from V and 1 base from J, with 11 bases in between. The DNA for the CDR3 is TGCGCCAGCAGCCCGGGAGGGGGTAACTATGGCTACACCTTC. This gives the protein CASSPGGGNYGYTF.